This T cell receptor beta chain is drawn from a study of blood T cell repertoires in COVID-19. Study-level background: From T cells, B-cell-depleted T cells, or PBMCs came the material, which was cDNA or gDNA.

V lost 3 bases and J lost 3, with 14 bases in between. This CDR3 is built from 15 residues. Looked up from germline, CDR1 is LNHNV and CDR2 is YYDKDF (reference sequence). One Seattle source followed patients from active infection through their disease course. As processed by the authors: Quantification of nucleated cells was approximated via reference gene primer amplification. Assay used: immunoSEQ multiplex PCR; TCRdb lists only in-frame clones, some missing. The DNA was the basis for D and trimming; V, J and clone size are from that table. The sample includes roughly 410,000 clones, around 87% of them seen just once.

Specimen: peripheral blood. This receptor was obtained from a woman in her sixties with COVID-19, enrolled during active disease. The chain joins TRBV15 to TRBJ1-2; D gene ambiguous. Here the CDR3 DNA reads TGTGCCACCAGCAGGACCCAGGCCGGTCACTATGGCTACACCTTC. Amino acids: CATSRTQAGHYGYTF. The entire variable domain, with the rest obtained from reference TRBV15 and TRBJ1-2, is as follows: DAMVIQNPRYQVTQFGKPVTLSCSQTLNHNVMYWYQQKSSQAPKLLFHYYDKDFNNEADTPDNFQSRRPNTSFCFLDIRSPGLGDTAMYLCATSRTQAGHYGYTFGSGTRLTVV.